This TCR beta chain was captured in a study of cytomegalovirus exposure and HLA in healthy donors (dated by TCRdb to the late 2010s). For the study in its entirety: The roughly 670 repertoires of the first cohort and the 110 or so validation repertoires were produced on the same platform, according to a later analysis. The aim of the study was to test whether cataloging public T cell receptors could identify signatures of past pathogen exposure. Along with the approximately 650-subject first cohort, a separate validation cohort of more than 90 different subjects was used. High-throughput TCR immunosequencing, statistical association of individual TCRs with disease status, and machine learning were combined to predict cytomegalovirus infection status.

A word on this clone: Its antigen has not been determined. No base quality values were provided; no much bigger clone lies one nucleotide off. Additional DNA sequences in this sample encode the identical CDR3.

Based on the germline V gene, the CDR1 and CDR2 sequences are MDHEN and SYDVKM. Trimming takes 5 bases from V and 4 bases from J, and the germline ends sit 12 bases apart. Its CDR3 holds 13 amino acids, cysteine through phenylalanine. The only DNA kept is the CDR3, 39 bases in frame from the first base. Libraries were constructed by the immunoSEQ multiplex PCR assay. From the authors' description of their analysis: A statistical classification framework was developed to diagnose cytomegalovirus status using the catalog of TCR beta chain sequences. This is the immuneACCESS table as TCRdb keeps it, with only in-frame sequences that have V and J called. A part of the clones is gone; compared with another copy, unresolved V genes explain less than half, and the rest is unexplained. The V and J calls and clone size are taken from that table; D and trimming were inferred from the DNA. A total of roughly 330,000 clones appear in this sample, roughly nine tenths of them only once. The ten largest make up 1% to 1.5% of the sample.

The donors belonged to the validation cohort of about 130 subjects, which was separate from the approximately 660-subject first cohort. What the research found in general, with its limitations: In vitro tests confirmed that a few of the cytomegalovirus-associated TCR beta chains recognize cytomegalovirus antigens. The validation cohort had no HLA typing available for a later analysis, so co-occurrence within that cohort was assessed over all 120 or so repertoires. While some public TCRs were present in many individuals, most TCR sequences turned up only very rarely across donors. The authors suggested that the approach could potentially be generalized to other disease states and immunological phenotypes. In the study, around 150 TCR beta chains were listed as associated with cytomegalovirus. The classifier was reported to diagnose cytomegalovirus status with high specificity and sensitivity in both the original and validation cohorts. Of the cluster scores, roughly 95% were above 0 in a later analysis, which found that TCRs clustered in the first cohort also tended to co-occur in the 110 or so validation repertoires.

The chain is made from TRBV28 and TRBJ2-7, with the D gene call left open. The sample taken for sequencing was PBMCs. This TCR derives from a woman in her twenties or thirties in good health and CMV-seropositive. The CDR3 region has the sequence CASSPLTVYEQYF. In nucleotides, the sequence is TGTGCCAGCAGTCCCCTGACGGTTTACGAGCAGTACTTC.